This entry describes one T cell receptor (beta chain). Its specificity is unknown. The sample originates from a study of T cells in Graves' hyperthyroidism and ophthalmopathy. The CDR3 has 12 residues. The germline V and J ends were trimmed by 11 bases and 7 bases, with 15 bases remaining between them. Germline V gene data show CDR1 as LNHDA and CDR2 as SQIVND (reference sequence). Study results and caveats: The blood repertoire included most of the expanded thyroid clonotypes above 0.001.

Researchers amplified the TCR beta CDR3 regions from RNA transcripts. TCR CDR3 regions were first amplified by RT-PCR with HTBI primers. MiXCR, applied by TCRdb to the multiplex PCR reads, yields one record per CDR3 protein. The sample holds hundreds of thousands of distinct CDR3 sequences, about 43% seen once. For the diagnoses, clinical symptoms, serum thyroxine and TRAb, thyroid ultrasound and orbital computed tomography were used. The sequence came from a woman younger than 30 with Graves' hyperthyroidism. Sample: peripheral blood or thyroid tissue (not recorded which). The chain uses TRBV19 and TRBJ1-5, with D perhaps matching TRBD1 (5 bases). The CDR3: CASGGGDQPQHF. Here the CDR3 DNA reads TGTGCCTCTGGGGGGGGGGACCAGCCCCAGCATTTT.